A single sample is the source of the 15 T cell receptor beta chains below, sequenced in a study of shared clonotypes between healthy human individuals (dated by TCRdb to the early 2020s). For the CD8 naive samples, CD45RO-negative cells were positively selected for CCR7, yielding a CD45RA+CCR7+ population from which TemRA cells were excluded. Library preparation was by the immunoSEQ multiplex PCR assay. Imported from immuneACCESS, the table was reduced by TCRdb to in-frame sequences with V and J called. These copies leave out some clones; in studies compared against another copy, an unresolved V gene accounts for under half, and the cause of the remainder is not known. The sample profile shows roughly 650,000 clones; approximately 96% of them were found once. More than 0.085% of the sample is held by the ten biggest clonotypes. The sample was naive CD8+ T cells sorted from blood. The cell subset or site label for this specimen denotes: CD45RA+CCR7+. These receptors came from a young woman in good health.

The chain carries TRBV7-2 and TRBJ2-7; TRBD1 or TRBD2 may be the D gene (5 bases each). The germline V gene encodes CDR1 SGHTA and CDR2 FQGNSA. Trimming took 1 base from V and 3 from J, leaving 13 bases between them. CDR3 length equals 15 residues. The CDR3 coding sequence is TGTGCCAGCAGCTTAGGGGCCGGGACCTACTACGAGCAGTACTTC. It is translated as CASSLGAGTYYEQYF.

The V call is TRBV27, the J call TRBJ1-5; 8 nucleotides align to TRBD1. The CDR3 has 17 amino acids. Germline V gives CDR1 MNHEY, CDR2 SMNVEV (reference sequence). Trimming removed 5 bases from V and 5 bases from J; junction bases left unmatched: 14. CDR3: CASSPSGTGPGDQPQHF. Here the CDR3 DNA reads TGTGCCAGCAGTCCCTCCGGGACAGGACCGGGAGATCAGCCCCAGCATTTT.

This chain links TRBV5-4 with TRBJ2-5; 7 nucleotides line up with TRBD2. The CDR3 runs to 14 residues. Germline-derived CDR1 and CDR2 are SGHNT and YYREEE (reference sequence). J was trimmed by 4 bases and V by 4 bases; bases with no gene match: 7. The CDR3 DNA sequence: TGTGCCAGCAGCGGCGGGAGAGGGTCAGAGACCCAGTACTTC. Translated, it gives CASSGGRGSETQYF.

This clone occurred once. The chain has TRBV10-2 and TRBJ2-1; D gene uncertain. The ends were cut back, 4 bases at V and 10 bases at J, with 5 bases in the middle. The CDR3 consists of 10 residues. CDR1 and CDR2 (germline): WSHSY, SAAADI. The CDR3 sequence: CASSGNEQFF. The CDR3 nucleotides are TGCGCCAGCAGTGGAAACGAGCAGTTCTTC.

The J gene is TRBJ2-2, the V gene TRBV19, with 12 bases fitting TRBD2. V lost 7 bases, J lost 2 bases, and 5 bases stayed unmatched. Germline CDR1 is LNHDA and CDR2 is SQIVND (reference sequence). The CDR3 sequence is 16 residues long. CDR3 protein: CASILTSGSNTGELFF. The CDR3 DNA is TGTGCCAGTATTTTGACTAGCGGGAGCAACACCGGGGAGCTGTTTTTT.

This clone was observed once. The chain uses TRBV5-1 and TRBJ2-1; 7 positions match TRBD2. V gave up 2 bases and J gave up 9 bases; unmatched junction bases: 5. This CDR3 comprises 13 residues. The germline V gene encodes CDR1 SGHRS and CDR2 YFSETQ. In nucleotides, the CDR3 is TGCGCCAGCAGCTTTTTTGGCGGGAGTGAGCAGTTCTTC. It is translated as CASSFFGGSEQFF.

A note on this clone: The sample has other DNA sequences that encode this CDR3 too. This chain joins TRBV7-9 and TRBJ1-4; D uncertain. Trimming stripped 2 bases from V and 6 bases from J, with 4 bases between. The CDR3 has 12 amino acids. Germline-derived CDR1 and CDR2 are SEHNR and FQNEAQ (reference sequence). CDR3 region: CASSLLHEKLFF. CDR3 sequence (DNA): TGTGCCAGCAGCTTATTACATGAAAAACTGTTTTTT. Combining the CDR3 with reference TRBV7-9 and TRBJ1-4 gives the whole variable domain DTGVSQNPRHKITKRGQNVTFRCDPISEHNRLYWYRQTLGQGPEFLTYFQNEAQLEKSRLLSDRFSAERPKGSFSTLEIQRTEQGDSAMYLCASSLLHEKLFFGSGTQLSVL.

The chain uses TRBV5-4 and TRBJ2-7, with D hard to call. Trimming took off 6 bases at V and 3 bases at J, with 16 bases between the two ends. Germline-derived CDR1 and CDR2 are SGHNT and YYREEE (reference sequence). This CDR3 comprises 14 residues. CDR3: CASNVRGEYYEQYF. The CDR3 DNA follows: TGTGCCAGCAACGTGCGCGGCGAATACTACGAGCAGTACTTC.

The rearrangement joins TRBV5-8 to TRBJ2-1; D may be TRBD2 (5 bases). This CDR3 contains 17 residues. V was shortened by 2 bases and J by 3 bases, with 18 bases between the two germline ends. Per germline, CDR1 SGHTS and CDR2 YDEGEE. The CDR3 DNA sequence: TGTGCCAGCAGCTTAATCCTCGGACTTGCGGACTACAATGAGCAGTTCTTC. Encoded protein: CASSLILGLADYNEQFF.

The V call is TRBV11-2, the J call TRBJ1-3; tentatively, D is TRBD1 (5 bases). The CDR3 is made up of 17 amino acids. The V gene lost 0 bases and the J gene lost 2 bases, with 14 bases spanning the gap. CDR1 SGHAT and CDR2 FQNNGV come from the germline V gene. The CDR3 here is CASSLDRRGRPGNTIYF. In DNA form, the CDR3 reads TGTGCCAGCAGCTTAGATCGCCGGGGGAGGCCTGGAAACACCATATATTTT. Filled out from reference TRBV11-2 and TRBJ1-3, the complete variable domain reads EAGVAQSPRYKIIEKRQSVAFWCNPISGHATLYWYQQILGQGPKLLIQFQNNGVVDDSQLPKDRFSAERLKGVDSTLKIQPAKLEDSAVYLCASSLDRRGRPGNTIYFGEGSWLTVV.

The chain links TRBV2 to TRBJ2-1, with TRBD1 matching over 10 bases. The V segment lost 5 bases and the J segment 6 bases; nucleotides outside the gene matches: 4. This CDR3 has 14 residues. CDR1 is SNHLY, CDR2 FYNNEI, per germline. CDR3: CASSPGQGPNEQFF. In DNA, the CDR3 is TGTGCCAGCAGTCCGGGACAGGGGCCCAATGAGCAGTTCTTC.

The CDR3 nucleotides are TGTGCCAGCAGCGTAGTAGGGGCCTACAATGAGCAGTTCTTC. It codes for CASSVVGAYNEQFF. V usage is TRBV9 and J usage is TRBJ2-1; D possibly corresponds to TRBD1 (5 bases). Germline CDR1 is SGDLS and CDR2 is YYNGEE. The CDR3 has 14 amino acids. V gave up 0 bases and J gave up 2 bases, with 6 bases separating them.

The rearrangement joins TRBV19 to TRBJ1-2, with TRBD1 as a possible D gene (5 bases). Germline V gene data show CDR1 as LNHDA and CDR2 as SQIVND (reference sequence). The CDR3 extends over 14 amino acids. Deletions cut 3 bases from V and 4 bases from J, with 12 bases between. The DNA for the CDR3 is TGTGCCAGTAGTATGCTAAATGACAGCTATGGCTACACCTTC. This encodes CASSMLNDSYGYTF.

The chain has TRBV15 and TRBJ2-7; D is ambiguous. This CDR3 is built from 15 residues. V lost 3 bases and J lost 3, with 15 bases in between. Germline assignment: CDR1 LNHNV and CDR2 YYDKDF (reference sequence). The CDR3 nucleotides are TGTGCCACCAGCAGGCCTTCCTCAGGCTACTACGAGCAGTACTTC. It translates to CATSRPSSGYYEQYF.

The chain has TRBV7-6 and TRBJ2-3; TRBD1 agrees at 7 bases. CDR3 length: 15 amino acids. Per the germline V gene, CDR1 is SGHVS and CDR2 is FNYEAQ. The V gene end was trimmed by 5 bases and the J gene end by 1 base; junction bases not matched to a gene: 6. CDR3 sequence: CASSTTGIGTDTQYF. The DNA of the CDR3 is TGTGCCAGCAGCACGACAGGGATCGGCACAGATACGCAGTATTTT.